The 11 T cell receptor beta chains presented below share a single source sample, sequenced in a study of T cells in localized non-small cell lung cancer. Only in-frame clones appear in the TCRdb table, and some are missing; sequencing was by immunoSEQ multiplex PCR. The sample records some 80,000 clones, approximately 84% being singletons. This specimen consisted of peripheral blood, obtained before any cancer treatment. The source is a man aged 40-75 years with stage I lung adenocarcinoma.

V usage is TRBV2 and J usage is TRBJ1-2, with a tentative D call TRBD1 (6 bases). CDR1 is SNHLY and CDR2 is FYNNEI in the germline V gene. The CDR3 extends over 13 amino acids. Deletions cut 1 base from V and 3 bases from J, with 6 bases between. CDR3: CASSEGQDYGYTF. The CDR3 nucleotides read TGTGCCAGCAGTGAAGGACAGGACTATGGCTACACCTTC.

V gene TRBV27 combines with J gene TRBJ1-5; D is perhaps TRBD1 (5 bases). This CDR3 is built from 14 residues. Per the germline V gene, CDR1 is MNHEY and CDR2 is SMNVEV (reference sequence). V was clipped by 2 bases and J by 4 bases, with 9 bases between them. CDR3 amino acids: CASSLRGMNQPQHF. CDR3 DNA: TGTGCCAGCAGTTTACGGGGCATGAATCAGCCCCAGCATTTT.

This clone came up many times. CDR3 DNA sequence: TGTGCCAGCAGTGAAGGATTTACAGGGGGCAGGCAGCCCCAGCATTTT. Protein product: CASSEGFTGGRQPQHF. V and J are TRBV2 and TRBJ1-5; 9 bases map to TRBD1. Trimming at V came to 1 base and at J to 7 bases, leaving 8 bases not matched to a gene. The CDR3 runs 16 residues. Germline V lookup: CDR1 SNHLY, CDR2 FYNNEI.

This CDR3 reads CASSSSGRAHWTQYF. CDR3 DNA: TGTGCCAGCAGCTCTAGCGGGAGGGCTCATTGGACGCAGTATTTT. The J gene is TRBJ2-3, the V gene TRBV28; 12 nucleotides agree with TRBD2. The CDR3 has 15 residues. Losses at the gene ends were 6 bases for V and 9 bases for J; bases not matched to a gene: 10. The germline gives CDR1 MDHEN, CDR2 SYDVKM.

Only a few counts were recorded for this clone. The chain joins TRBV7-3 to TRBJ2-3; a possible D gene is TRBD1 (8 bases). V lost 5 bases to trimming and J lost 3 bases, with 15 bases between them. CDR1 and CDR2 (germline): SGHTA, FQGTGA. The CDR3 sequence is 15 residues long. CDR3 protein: CASSRNRGGTDTQYF. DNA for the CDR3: TGTGCCAGCAGCCGAAACAGGGGGGGAACAGATACGCAGTATTTT.

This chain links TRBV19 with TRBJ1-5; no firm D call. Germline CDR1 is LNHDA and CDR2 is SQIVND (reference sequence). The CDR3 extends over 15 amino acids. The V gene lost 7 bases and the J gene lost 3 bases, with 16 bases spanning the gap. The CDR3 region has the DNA TGTGCCAGTACCCCCCCCGGGAGACTCAATCAGCCCCAGCATTTT. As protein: CASTPPGRLNQPQHF.

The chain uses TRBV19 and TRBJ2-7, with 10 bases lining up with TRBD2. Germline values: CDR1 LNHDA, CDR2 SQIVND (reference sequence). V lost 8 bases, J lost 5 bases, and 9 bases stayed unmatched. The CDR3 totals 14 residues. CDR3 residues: CASSSGRADHEQYF. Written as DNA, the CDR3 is TGTGCCAGTTCCAGCGGGAGGGCCGATCACGAGCAGTACTTC.

The CDR3 loop is CASSLAEGWREKLFF. CDR3 nucleotide sequence: TGCGCCAGCAGCTTGGCCGAGGGGTGGAGAGAAAAACTGTTTTTT. The chain couples TRBV5-1 to TRBJ1-4; weak D call: TRBD1 (5 bases). CDR1 is SGHRS and CDR2 is YFSETQ in the germline V gene. This CDR3 has 15 amino acids. Deletions cut 0 bases from V and 8 bases from J, with 14 bases between.

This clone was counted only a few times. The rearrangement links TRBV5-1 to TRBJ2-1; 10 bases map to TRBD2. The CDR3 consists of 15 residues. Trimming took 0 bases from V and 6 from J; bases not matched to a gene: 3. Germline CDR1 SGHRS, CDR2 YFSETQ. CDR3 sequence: CASSLVASGSNEQFF. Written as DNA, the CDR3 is TGCGCCAGCAGCTTGGTCGCTAGCGGGAGCAATGAGCAGTTCTTC.

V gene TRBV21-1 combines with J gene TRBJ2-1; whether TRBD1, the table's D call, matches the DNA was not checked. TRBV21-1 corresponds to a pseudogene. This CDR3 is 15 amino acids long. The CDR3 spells CANHSPVRDSWEQFF. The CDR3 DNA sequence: TGTGCCAACCACTCCCCCGTCAGGGACAGCTGGGAGCAGTTCTTC.

CDR3: CASSEASQGQEVGEQFF. As DNA, the CDR3 is TGTGCCAGCAGTGAAGCGTCGCAGGGGCAGGAGGTGGGGGAGCAGTTCTTC. V is TRBV2 and J is TRBJ2-1; weak D call: TRBD1 (6 bases). In germline, CDR1 is SNHLY, CDR2 FYNNEI. V lost 0 bases and J lost 10, with 22 bases in between. This CDR3 contains 17 residues.